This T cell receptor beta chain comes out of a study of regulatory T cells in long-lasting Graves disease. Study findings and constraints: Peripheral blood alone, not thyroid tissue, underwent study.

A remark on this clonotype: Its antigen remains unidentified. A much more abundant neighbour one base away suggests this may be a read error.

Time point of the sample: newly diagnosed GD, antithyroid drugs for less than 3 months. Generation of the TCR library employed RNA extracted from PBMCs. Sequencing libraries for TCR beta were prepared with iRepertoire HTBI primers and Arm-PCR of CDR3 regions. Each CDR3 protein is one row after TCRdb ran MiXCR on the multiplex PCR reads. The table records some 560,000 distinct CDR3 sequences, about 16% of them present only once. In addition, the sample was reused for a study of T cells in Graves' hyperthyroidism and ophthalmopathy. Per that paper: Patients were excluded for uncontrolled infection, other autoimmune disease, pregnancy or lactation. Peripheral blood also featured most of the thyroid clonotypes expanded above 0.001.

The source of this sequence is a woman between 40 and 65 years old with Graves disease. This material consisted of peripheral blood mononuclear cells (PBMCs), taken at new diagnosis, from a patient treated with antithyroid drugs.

DNA for the CDR3: TGTGCCAGCAGTTTAAATCTGGCTGATGGCTATGGCTACGCCTTC. This codes for CASSLNLADGYGYAF. The rearrangement links TRBV27 to TRBJ1-2; D gene ambiguous. Germline lookup yields CDR1 MNHEY and CDR2 SMNVEV (reference sequence). The CDR3 runs 15 residues.